This T cell receptor beta chain was sequenced for a study of shared clonotypes between healthy human individuals. Overall study: Donors were a couple of women and three men aged 18 to 49.

Using immunoSEQ multiplex PCR, the repertoire was profiled, and TCRdb retains in-frame clones only, with some absent. The sample has approximately 530,000 clones, approximately 95% seen once. After removal of 7 bases from V and 1 base from J, the junction contained 6 bases not matched to a gene. CDR3 size: 14 residues. The germline CDR1 and CDR2 sequences are ENHRY and SYGVKD. Donation came from healthy HIV-negative adults that had no recent acute infections or vaccinations. Adults of Caucasian background living in Nashville, Tennessee made up all donors. The TCR sequence derives from a woman aged 25-40 years in good health. The material sequenced was naive CD4+ T cells sorted from blood. Sample subset: CD45RA+ positively selected. This chain joins TRBV10-3 and TRBJ1-1, with 7 bases lining up with TRBD1. The CDR3, as DNA: TGTGCCATCACCCGCGGACAGGAGAACACTGAAGCTTTCTTT. Its protein is CAITRGQENTEAFF.